The rows below give T cell receptor beta chains drawn from one sample of a study of T cell changes during pregnancy in multiple sclerosis. The data were produced by immunoSEQ multiplex PCR, yet TCRdb's version contains in-frame clones alone and is incomplete. Found here are 35,000 to 40,000 clones, roughly 88% of them singletons; the top ten hold more than 1%. This specimen was CD4+ T cells from peripheral blood mononuclear cells, taken before pregnancy. The receptors stem from a female donor with multiple sclerosis, enrolled in a pregnancy study. CDR3s include the opening cysteine and the closing phenylalanine or tryptophan.

v_gene: TRBV13; j_gene: TRBJ1-5; CDR3aa: CASSLSGGGQPQHF
v_gene: TRBV5-4; j_gene: TRBJ2-3; CDR3aa: CASSFPGGADTQYF
v_gene: TRBV5-1; j_gene: TRBJ1-3; CDR3aa: CASSSAGQGTSGNTIYF
v_gene: TRBV18; j_gene: TRBJ2-7; CDR3aa: CASSRGLAGVNEQYF
v_gene: TRBV7-2; j_gene: TRBJ1-5; CDR3aa: CASSLGQSPNQPQHF
v_gene: TRBV29-1; j_gene: TRBJ2-3; CDR3aa: CSAEGGTSASDTQYF
v_gene: TRBV7-2; j_gene: TRBJ1-4; CDR3aa: CASRPQGREKLFF
v_gene: TRBV19; j_gene: TRBJ2-1; CDR3aa: CASSILAGGSYNEQFF
v_gene: TRBV5-1; j_gene: TRBJ2-1; CDR3aa: CASSEGGRAYNEQFF
v_gene: TRBV4-3; j_gene: TRBJ1-1; CDR3aa: CASSQDPGMNTEAFF
v_gene: TRBV4-1; j_gene: TRBJ1-5; CDR3aa: CASSPTAHSNQPQHF
v_gene: TRBV6-5; j_gene: TRBJ2-1; CDR3aa: CASTPRRGSLFQFF
v_gene: TRBV6-5; j_gene: TRBJ1-2; CDR3aa: CASRLQGAFYGYTF
v_gene: TRBV29-1; j_gene: TRBJ2-1; CDR3aa: CSLRTSGVNEQFF
v_gene: TRBV7-3; j_gene: TRBJ2-2; CDR3aa: CASSPLAGGPSSGELFF
v_gene: TRBV30; j_gene: TRBJ1-2; CDR3aa: CAWRINYGYTF
v_gene: TRBV5-6; j_gene: .; CDR3aa: CASSYNSRDRPYEQYF
v_gene: TRBV9; j_gene: TRBJ1-2; CDR3aa: CASSAGGNYPIRGYTF
v_gene: TRBV11-2; j_gene: TRBJ2-7; CDR3aa: CASSLVSENYEQYF
v_gene: TRBV7-9; j_gene: TRBJ1-2; CDR3aa: CASNSVTYGYTF
v_gene: TRBV29-1; j_gene: TRBJ2-7; CDR3aa: CSVTGTGKLPNFYEQYF
v_gene: TRBV27; j_gene: TRBJ2-1; CDR3aa: CASSISRGGRAVNEQFF
v_gene: TRBV30; j_gene: TRBJ2-1; CDR3aa: CAWGVGTSAYNEQFF
v_gene: TRBV7-9; j_gene: TRBJ1-5; CDR3aa: CASSLQGAGNQPQHF
v_gene: TRBV28; j_gene: TRBJ2-7; CDR3aa: CASSDSGPNSYEQYF
v_gene: TRBV19; j_gene: TRBJ2-5; CDR3aa: CASSTGQTHQETQYF
v_gene: TRBV5-4; j_gene: TRBJ2-7; CDR3aa: CASSFWVGSSGILREQYF
v_gene: TRBV19; j_gene: TRBJ2-5; CDR3aa: CASSIVRGAGETQYF
v_gene: TRBV18; j_gene: TRBJ2-1; CDR3aa: CASSGLAGGPGYNEQFF
v_gene: TRBV18; j_gene: TRBJ2-1; CDR3aa: CASSHGDSSYNEQFF
v_gene: TRBV9; j_gene: TRBJ2-3; CDR3aa: CASSVAASGTNPDTQYF
v_gene: TRBV2; j_gene: TRBJ2-1; CDR3aa: CASSDRDFSNEQFF
v_gene: TRBV4-2; j_gene: TRBJ1-2; CDR3aa: CASSHFGQRNYGYTF
v_gene: TRBV11-3; j_gene: TRBJ2-2; CDR3aa: CASSLVSGRGTGELFF
v_gene: TRBV6-5; j_gene: TRBJ1-4; CDR3aa: CASSYAVREEKLFF
v_gene: TRBV7-2; j_gene: TRBJ1-1; CDR3aa: CASSEIQGAGTEAFF
v_gene: TRBV7-9; j_gene: TRBJ2-7; CDR3aa: CASSFDSYEQYF
v_gene: TRBV2; j_gene: TRBJ2-7; CDR3aa: CASTLEGTSGSYEQYF
v_gene: TRBV4-1; j_gene: TRBJ1-2; CDR3aa: CASSLTGIHGYTF
v_gene: TRBV4-1; j_gene: TRBJ2-7; CDR3aa: CASSSGQGTYEQYF
v_gene: TRBV7-3; j_gene: TRBJ2-6; CDR3aa: CASSLEPTGGADGANVLTF
v_gene: TRBV5-1; j_gene: TRBJ2-1; CDR3aa: CASSLQGQGIANEQFF
v_gene: TRBV13; j_gene: TRBJ1-2; CDR3aa: CASSFRTGEYGYTF
v_gene: TRBV4-1; j_gene: TRBJ1-5; CDR3aa: CATPRLDREEPQHF